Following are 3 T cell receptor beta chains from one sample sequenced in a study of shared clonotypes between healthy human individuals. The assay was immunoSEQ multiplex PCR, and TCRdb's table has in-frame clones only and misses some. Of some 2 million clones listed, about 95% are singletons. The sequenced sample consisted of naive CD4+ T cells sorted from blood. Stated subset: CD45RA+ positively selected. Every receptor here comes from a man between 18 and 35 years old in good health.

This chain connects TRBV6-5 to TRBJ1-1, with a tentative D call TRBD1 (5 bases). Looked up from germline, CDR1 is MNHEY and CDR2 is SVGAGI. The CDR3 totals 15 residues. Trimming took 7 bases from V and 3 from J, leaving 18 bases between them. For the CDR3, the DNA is TGTGCCAGCACCTTAACGCAGGGTTTGGACACTGAAGCTTTCTTT. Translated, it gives CASTLTQGLDTEAFF.

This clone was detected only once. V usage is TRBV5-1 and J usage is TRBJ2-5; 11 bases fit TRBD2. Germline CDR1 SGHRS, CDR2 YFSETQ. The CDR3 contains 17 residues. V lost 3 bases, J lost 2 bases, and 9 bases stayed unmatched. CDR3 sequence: CASSSGLAALRQETQYF. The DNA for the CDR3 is TGCGCCAGCAGCTCGGGACTAGCGGCCCTACGACAAGAGACCCAGTACTTC.

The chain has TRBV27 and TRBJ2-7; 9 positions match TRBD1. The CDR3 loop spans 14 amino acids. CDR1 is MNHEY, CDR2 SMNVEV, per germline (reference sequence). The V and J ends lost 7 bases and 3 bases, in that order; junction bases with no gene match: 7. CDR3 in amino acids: CASKPGQGYYEQYF. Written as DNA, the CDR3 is TGTGCCAGCAAACCGGGACAGGGCTACTACGAGCAGTACTTC.